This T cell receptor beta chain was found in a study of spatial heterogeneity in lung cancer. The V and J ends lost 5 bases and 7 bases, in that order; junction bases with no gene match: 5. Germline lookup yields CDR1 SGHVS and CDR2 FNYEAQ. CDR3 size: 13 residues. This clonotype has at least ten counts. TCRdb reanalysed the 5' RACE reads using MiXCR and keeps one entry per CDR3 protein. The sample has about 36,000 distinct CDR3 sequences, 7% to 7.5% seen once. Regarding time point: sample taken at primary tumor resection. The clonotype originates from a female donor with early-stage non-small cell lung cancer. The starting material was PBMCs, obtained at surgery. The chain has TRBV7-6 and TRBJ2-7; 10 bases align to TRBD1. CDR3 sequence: CASSRDRGREQYF. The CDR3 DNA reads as TGTGCCAGCAGCCGGGACAGGGGACGGGAGCAGTACTTC.